The 28 T cell receptor beta chains reported below all come from one sample, sequenced in a study of cytomegalovirus exposure and HLA in healthy donors. In the PCR, 60 Vbeta and 13 Jbeta primers were used. Data came from immunoSEQ multiplex PCR; TCRdb stores just in-frame clones and leaves some out. Of about 180,000 clones listed, about 80% are singletons. The sample taken for sequencing was PBMCs. All receptors come from a man aged 18 to 29 in good health and CMV-seronegative.

This sequence joins TRBV7-2 and TRBJ2-7; D uncertain. Trimming cost V 1 base and J 2 bases, with 15 bases left between them. CDR1 and CDR2 from the germline V gene are SGHTA and FQGNSA. CDR3 length: 16 residues. This CDR3 reads CASSLERAQGPYEQYF. CDR3 sequence (DNA): TGTGCCAGCAGCTTAGAACGAGCGCAAGGTCCCTACGAGCAGTACTTC.

This chain connects TRBV12-1 to TRBJ2-5; the D call in the table, TRBD1, was not verified against the DNA. TRBV12-1 is a pseudogene. The CDR3 contains 14 residues. The CDR3 DNA reads as TGTGCCAGCAGCCACGGGACAGGGCGGGAGACCCAGTACTTC. Translation gives CASSHGTGRETQYF.

The V call is TRBV9, the J call TRBJ2-5, with 8 positions matching TRBD2. The length of the CDR3 is 13 residues. The V gene end was trimmed by 3 bases and the J gene end by 4 bases; junction bases not matched to a gene: 2. Germline V gene data show CDR1 as SGDLS and CDR2 as YYNGEE. The CDR3 spells CASSATSGETQYF. CDR3 sequence (DNA): TGTGCCAGCAGCGCTACTAGCGGAGAGACCCAGTACTTC.

In this sample, this clone turned up a few times. The J gene is TRBJ2-1, the V gene TRBV4-3; 13 bases fit TRBD2. Germline assignment: CDR1 LGHNA and CDR2 YSLEER. This CDR3 is 18 amino acids long. The junction had 9 bases not matched to a gene; V was cut back by 4 bases and J by 3 bases. The chain's CDR3 is CASSPSWGLAGIYNEQFF. CDR3 in DNA: TGCGCCAGCAGCCCATCTTGGGGACTAGCGGGGATCTACAATGAGCAGTTCTTC.

In its sample, this clone was seen a few times. The chain combines TRBV4-3 with TRBJ1-5; no firm D call. Deletions cut 5 bases from V and 6 bases from J, with 20 bases between. Germline V gene lookup returns CDR1 LGHNA and CDR2 YSLEER. The CDR3 covers 16 residues. The CDR3 DNA sequence: TGCGCCAGCAGCTTGCGGGTCGGAACCAATGTTCAGCCCCAGCATTTT. Its protein is CASSLRVGTNVQPQHF.

A few counts support this clone. The chain combines TRBV4-2 with TRBJ2-3; D possibly corresponds to TRBD2 (5 bases). Deletions cut 2 bases from V and 5 bases from J, with 17 bases between. Germline loops: CDR1 LGHNA, CDR2 YNFKEQ. The CDR3 is 16 amino acids. CDR3 bases: TGTGCCAGCAGCCAAAATCGGGGTGGGATTTTAGATACGCAGTATTTT. Amino acid sequence: CASSQNRGGILDTQYF.

This clone was found a few times. The V and J genes are TRBV6-1 and TRBJ1-2; TRBD1 might be the D (6 bases). Per germline, CDR1 MNHNS and CDR2 SASEGT. This CDR3 region has 16 residues. Trimming stripped 1 base from V and 4 bases from J, with 16 bases between. The chain's CDR3 is CASSEGLPGDPYGYTF. The DNA of the CDR3 is TGTGCCAGCAGTGAAGGTCTCCCAGGGGATCCCTATGGCTACACCTTC.

The rearrangement links TRBV29-1 to TRBJ2-1, with no clear D. This CDR3 has 14 amino acids. V lost 3 bases to trimming and J lost 3 bases, with 12 bases between them. Per the germline V gene, CDR1 is SQVTM and CDR2 is ANQGSEA. The CDR3 region has the DNA TGCAGCGTTGAGAGGCGTCTGAACTACAATGAGCAGTTCTTC. Its translation is CSVERRLNYNEQFF.

The chain links TRBV2 to TRBJ1-2; 11 positions agree with TRBD1. Per the germline V gene, CDR1 is SNHLY and CDR2 is FYNNEI. This CDR3 spans 16 amino acids. Unmatched junction bases numbered 8, after V lost 2 bases and J lost 6 bases. Here the CDR3 reads CASSEPPGTGGDGYTF. CDR3 nucleotide sequence: TGTGCCAGCAGTGAACCCCCCGGGACAGGGGGGGATGGCTACACCTTC.

The J gene is TRBJ2-5, the V gene TRBV9; TRBD2 might be the D (6 bases). Trimming left V 0 bases short and J 2 bases short, with 11 bases between. Germline V CDR1 and CDR2: SGDLS, YYNGEE. CDR3 length: 15 amino acids. CDR3 protein: CASSVGGGEQETQYF. In DNA, the CDR3 is TGTGCCAGCAGCGTAGGTGGCGGGGAACAAGAGACCCAGTACTTC.

The chain is built from TRBV5-1 and TRBJ1-6; 9 bases fit TRBD1. Germline V lookup: CDR1 SGHRS, CDR2 YFSETQ. With V trimmed by 0 bases and J by 13 bases, 5 bases remained unmatched. CDR3 size: 14 residues. CDR3 DNA: TGCGCCAGCAGCTTGGGGACAGGGGCCACCCCCCTCCACTTT. This codes for CASSLGTGATPLHF.

V is TRBV6-5 and J is TRBJ2-7; TRBD1 matches 7 bases. Germline loops: CDR1 MNHEY, CDR2 SVGAGI. Trimming at V came to 6 bases and at J to 4 bases, leaving 6 bases not matched to a gene. The CDR3 loop spans 13 amino acids. The CDR3 DNA sequence: TGTGCCAGCAGAAGGACAGGCACTTACGAGCAGTACTTC. The encoded protein is CASRRTGTYEQYF.

The V gene is TRBV10-3, the J gene TRBJ2-5, with 9 bases fitting TRBD1. The CDR3 consists of 16 residues. J gave up 5 bases and V 0 bases, and 7 bases lay outside the gene matches. The V gene's germline CDR1 is ENHRY and CDR2 SYGVKD. CDR3 region: CAISESNRGPGETQYF. CDR3 bases: TGTGCCATCAGTGAGTCGAACAGGGGGCCTGGGGAGACCCAGTACTTC.

The chain recombines TRBV7-2 with TRBJ2-7; 13 bases fit TRBD2. The CDR3 is made up of 17 amino acids. Trimming took 5 bases from V and 2 from J; bases not matched to a gene: 9. Looked up from germline, CDR1 is SGHTA and CDR2 is FQGNSA. CDR3 protein: CASSHRTSGRDPYEQYF. The CDR3 DNA follows: TGTGCCAGCAGCCATCGGACTAGCGGGAGAGACCCCTACGAGCAGTACTTC.

This sequence joins TRBV6-5 and TRBJ2-5, with 7 bases fitting TRBD1. This CDR3 spans 12 amino acids. Germline values: CDR1 MNHEY, CDR2 SVGAGI. J gave up 4 bases and V 6 bases, and 2 bases lay outside the gene matches. The CDR3 loop reads CASSPGGETQYF. In nucleotides, the CDR3 is TGTGCCAGCAGCCCAGGGGGAGAGACCCAGTACTTC.

The chain combines TRBV7-6 with TRBJ1-1; TRBD1 matches at 7 bases. Germline trimming cut 5 bases from V and 1 base from J; bases unmatched to any gene: 7. Germline lookup yields CDR1 SGHVS and CDR2 FNYEAQ. The CDR3 covers 15 residues. The CDR3, as DNA: TGTGCCAGCAGCCCCCTGACAGGGCCGAACACTGAAGCTTTCTTT. This codes for CASSPLTGPNTEAFF.

This clone was found many times. This chain connects TRBV6-5 to TRBJ2-3; a weak D match, TRBD2 (6 bases). This CDR3 spans 13 amino acids. Germline CDR1 MNHEY, CDR2 SVGAGI. The ends were cut back, 6 bases at V and 2 bases at J, with 9 bases in the middle. For the CDR3, the DNA is TGTGCCAGCAGAGGAGGGGACACAGATACGCAGTATTTT. Translated: CASRGGDTDTQYF.

The J gene is TRBJ2-5, the V gene TRBV5-4; TRBD1 matches 8 bases. The CDR3 has 16 residues. Germline lookup yields CDR1 SGHNT and CDR2 YYREEE (reference sequence). V shed 0 bases and J 2 bases; nucleotides not matched to a gene: 6. CDR3 bases: TGTGCCAGCAGCTTGGGGACCGGGACAGGTCAAGAGACCCAGTACTTC. It yields the protein CASSLGTGTGQETQYF.

The chain links TRBV9 to TRBJ1-1; D is uncertain. Germline assignment: CDR1 SGDLS and CDR2 YYNGEE. Trimming pared 3 bases from V and 7 bases from J, leaving 19 bases between. This CDR3 region has 15 residues. Here the CDR3 DNA reads TGTGCCAGCAGCGCCACCCCCTGGGCCGAGGGTGAAGCTTTCTTT. This codes for CASSATPWAEGEAFF.

This clone was detected a few times. The chain recombines TRBV9 with TRBJ2-5, with 7 nucleotides matching TRBD1. Unmatched junction bases numbered 7, after V lost 4 bases and J lost 4 bases. The CDR3 runs to 14 residues. The germline CDR1 and CDR2 sequences are SGDLS and YYNGEE. Here the CDR3 DNA reads TGTGCCAGCAGCCCAACAGGGGCCCCAGAGACCCAGTACTTC. Amino acid sequence: CASSPTGAPETQYF. The full variable domain, its missing parts supplied by reference TRBV9 and TRBJ2-5, is DSGVTQTPKHLITATGQRVTLRCSPRSGDLSVYWYQQSLDQGLQFLIQYYNGEERAKGNILERFSAQQFPDLHSELNLSSLELGDSALYFCASSPTGAPETQYFGPGTRLLVL.

This chain joins TRBV10-2 and TRBJ1-1; D gene uncertain. The CDR3 runs 12 residues. Germline CDR1 and CDR2: WSHSY and SAAADI. V was trimmed by 4 bases and J by 1 base, leaving 4 bases between them. DNA for the CDR3: TGCGCCAGCAGTGTCGGGAACACTGAAGCTTTCTTT. It specifies CASSVGNTEAFF.

The rearrangement links TRBV6-6 to TRBJ2-7; 8 bases fit TRBD2. CDR1 is MNHNY and CDR2 is SVGAGI in the germline V gene (reference sequence). J gave up 0 bases and V 7 bases, and 5 bases lay outside the gene matches. This CDR3 is 14 amino acids long. DNA of the CDR3: TGTGCCAGCACCGAAGCGGGAGCCTCCTACGAGCAGTACTTC. Residues: CASTEAGASYEQYF.

This chain uses TRBV19 with TRBJ2-1, with 8 bases fitting TRBD1. V lost 5 bases and J lost 3; bases outside the gene matches: 6. This CDR3 is built from 15 residues. Germline-derived CDR1 and CDR2 are LNHDA and SQIVND (reference sequence). CDR3 sequence reads: CASSPLDRDYNEQFF. The DNA for the CDR3 is TGTGCCAGTAGTCCCCTGGACAGGGACTACAATGAGCAGTTCTTC.

The chain uses TRBV7-9 and TRBJ1-6; D may be TRBD1 (6 bases). Germline V gene data show CDR1 as SEHNR and CDR2 as FQNEAQ (reference sequence). This CDR3 is 15 amino acids long. V was trimmed by 5 bases and J by 7 bases, leaving 15 bases between them. The CDR3 DNA follows: TGTGCCAGCAGCCTTCGGACAGCCCTCAATTCACCCCTCCACTTT. This sequence encodes CASSLRTALNSPLHF.

The chain links TRBV19 to TRBJ1-5; 9 bases are shared with TRBD1. Unmatched junction bases numbered 8, after V lost 5 bases and J lost 3 bases. Germline CDR1 reads LNHDA; CDR2 reads SQIVND (reference sequence). CDR3 size: 16 residues. CDR3 sequence (DNA): TGTGCCAGTAGTTATCCAACAGGGGGCCTCAATCAGCCCCAGCATTTT. It translates to CASSYPTGGLNQPQHF.

The V call is TRBV4-3, the J call TRBJ2-6, with a possible D match to TRBD1 (6 bases). CDR1 LGHNA and CDR2 YSLEER come from the germline V gene. Trimming left V 0 bases short and J 0 bases short, with 9 bases between. The CDR3 loop spans 17 amino acids. CDR3 loop: CASSQDLGASGANVLTF. The CDR3 region has the DNA TGCGCCAGCAGCCAAGATTTGGGGGCCTCTGGGGCCAACGTCCTGACTTTC.

The chain carries TRBV14 and TRBJ1-6, with D perhaps TRBD1 (6 bases). Germline V gene data show CDR1 as SGHDN and CDR2 as FVKESK. V was cut by 4 bases and J by 5 bases, with 9 bases left in between. The CDR3 consists of 14 residues. CDR3 loop: CASSRGGNNSPLHF. CDR3 sequence (DNA): TGTGCCAGCAGCCGAGGGGGTAATAATTCACCCCTCCACTTT.

J is TRBJ2-4 and V is TRBV5-6; the D gene is possibly TRBD2 (5 bases). Deletions cut 0 bases from V and 0 bases from J, with 10 bases between. The CDR3 covers 16 residues. The V gene's germline CDR1 is SGHDT and CDR2 YYEEEE. CDR3 coding DNA: TGTGCCAGCAGCTTGGCCGTGGCGGGAGCCAAAAACATTCAGTACTTC. Protein: CASSLAVAGAKNIQYF.